Listed here are 20 T cell receptor beta chains from one sample, sequenced in a study of blood T cell repertoires in COVID-19. Clones were read by immunoSEQ multiplex PCR, and TCRdb kept only the in-frame ones, dropping some. The table has fewer than 350,000 clones, 85% seen once. The specimen sequenced was PBMCs or T cells enriched from blood (not recorded which). The receptor set was obtained from a woman aged 45 to 65 who had recovered from COVID-19.

The genes are TRBV28 and TRBJ1-3, with a weak D call TRBD1 (6 bases). CDR3 length: 14 residues. Trimming stripped 4 bases from V and 3 bases from J, with 10 bases between. Germline V lookup: CDR1 MDHEN, CDR2 SYDVKM. CDR3 loop: CASSSGVFGNTIYF. CDR3 nucleotide sequence: TGTGCCAGCAGTTCAGGGGTGTTTGGAAACACCATATATTTT.

As to this clone: Other DNA sequences in the sample encode the same CDR3. The chain carries TRBV11-2 and TRBJ2-1; tentative D call: TRBD2 (5 bases). Germline CDR1 and CDR2: SGHAT and FQNNGV. V gave up 5 bases and J gave up 9 bases, with 11 bases separating them. The CDR3 consists of 12 residues. The CDR3 coding sequence is TGTGCCAGCAGCCCCATTGAGGGTGAGCAGTTCTTC. Translating gives CASSPIEGEQFF.

This chain links TRBV15 with TRBJ1-6; D not certain. This CDR3 is 16 amino acids long. From germline, CDR1 is LNHNV and CDR2 YYDKDF (reference sequence). Trimming took off 0 bases at V and 13 bases at J, with 19 bases between the two ends. CDR3: CATSRDRDTPSWPLHF. DNA of the CDR3: TGTGCCACCAGCAGAGATCGAGACACCCCAAGTTGGCCCCTCCACTTT.

The V gene is TRBV5-5, the J gene TRBJ2-3, with 12 bases fitting TRBD2. The V segment lost 2 bases and the J segment 6 bases; nucleotides outside the gene matches: 7. The CDR3 extends over 16 amino acids. The germline gives CDR1 SGHKS, CDR2 YYEKEE (reference sequence). CDR3 sequence reads: CASSLRLAGGVDTQYF. CDR3 nucleotide sequence: TGTGCCAGCAGCTTACGGCTAGCGGGAGGGGTCGATACGCAGTATTTT.

The chain combines TRBV30 with TRBJ1-5; 8 nucleotides align to TRBD1. V lost 3 bases, J lost 7 bases, and 11 bases stayed unmatched. The CDR3 consists of 15 residues. CDR1 is GTSNPN and CDR2 is SVGIG in the germline V gene (reference sequence). The CDR3 DNA reads as TGTGCCTGGAGCGGTCGACAGGGGTCAAGCCAGCCCCAGCATTTT. Amino acids: CAWSGRQGSSQPQHF.

This chain uses TRBV7-2 with TRBJ2-3, with 13 bases that match TRBD2. Germline loops: CDR1 SGHTA, CDR2 FQGNSA. The CDR3 runs to 15 residues. The V gene end was trimmed by 5 bases and the J gene end by 5 bases; junction bases not matched to a gene: 4. CDR3 sequence: CASSGLAGVVDTQYF. The CDR3 nucleotides read TGTGCCAGCAGCGGACTAGCGGGAGTTGTAGATACGCAGTATTTT.

The chain employs TRBV27 and TRBJ1-1; D remains ambiguous. Germline loops: CDR1 MNHEY, CDR2 SMNVEV (reference sequence). The CDR3 length is 12 residues. Trimming removed 3 bases at V and 4 bases at J, with 6 bases between. Here the CDR3 reads CASSFAGTEAFF. CDR3 coding DNA: TGTGCCAGCAGTTTTGCGGGCACTGAAGCTTTCTTT.

V is TRBV4-2 and J is TRBJ1-3; D possibly corresponds to TRBD1 (6 bases). CDR1 and CDR2 (germline): LGHNA, YNFKEQ. V lost 4 bases to trimming and J lost 4 bases, with 11 bases between them. CDR3 size: 14 residues. CDR3 DNA sequence: TGTGCCAGCAGCCCCGCGGGGGCCGGAAACACCATATATTTT. It yields the protein CASSPAGAGNTIYF.

The chain carries TRBV5-1 and TRBJ1-6; 7 bases fit TRBD1. The germline V gene has CDR1 SGHRS and CDR2 YFSETQ. Trimming at V came to 2 bases and at J to 4 bases, leaving 9 bases not matched to a gene. This CDR3 has 17 residues. Here the CDR3 reads CASSLGGTAEYNSPLHF. DNA for the CDR3: TGCGCCAGCAGCTTAGGGGGGACAGCAGAGTATAATTCACCCCTCCACTTT.

CDR3 amino acids: CASSLFGDSKPFFQETQYF. The DNA of the CDR3 is TGTGCCAGCAGCTTGTTTGGGGACAGTAAACCTTTTTTCCAGGAGACCCAGTACTTC. This chain links TRBV5-6 with TRBJ2-5; TRBD1 aligns across 7 bases. Trimming cost V 1 base and J 5 bases; bases outside gene matches: 20. The CDR3 has 19 amino acids. Per germline, CDR1 SGHDT and CDR2 YYEEEE.

The chain uses TRBV7-9 and TRBJ2-6; no clear D. The CDR3 length is 15 residues. V lost 5 bases, J lost 0 bases, and 8 bases lay in between. Germline V lookup: CDR1 SEHNR, CDR2 FQNEAQ (reference sequence). The CDR3 DNA sequence: TGTGCCAGCAGCACTGATTACTCTGGGGCCAACGTCCTGACTTTC. Its translation: CASSTDYSGANVLTF.

The chain employs TRBV30 and TRBJ2-1; the D gene is possibly TRBD2 (6 bases). Trimming shortened V by 1 base and J by 0 bases, and 10 bases separated the two germline ends. Germline V gives CDR1 GTSNPN, CDR2 SVGIG (reference sequence). This CDR3 has 15 amino acids. CDR3 bases: TGTGCCTGGAGTGGGGGACTTAGCTCCTACAATGAGCAGTTCTTC. Translated, it gives CAWSGGLSSYNEQFF.

The chain recombines TRBV5-1 with TRBJ1-2; 7 positions agree with TRBD1. The V and J ends lost 4 bases and 0 bases, in that order; junction bases with no gene match: 12. Germline lookup yields CDR1 SGHRS and CDR2 YFSETQ. The CDR3 totals 17 residues. CDR3 protein: CASSPTGQGVTNYGYTF. DNA for the CDR3: TGCGCCAGCAGCCCGACAGGGCAAGGGGTAACTAACTATGGCTACACCTTC.

The J gene is TRBJ2-7, the V gene TRBV5-1, with 7 bases that match TRBD1. This CDR3 is 14 amino acids long. Losses at the gene ends were 4 bases for V and 4 bases for J; bases not matched to a gene: 8. CDR1 is SGHRS and CDR2 is YFSETQ in the germline V gene. CDR3 nucleotide sequence: TGCGCCAGCAGCCTAGGGACAGCTTCGTACGAGCAGTACTTC. This gives the protein CASSLGTASYEQYF.

The CDR3: CASSATYEQYF. CDR3 nucleotide sequence: TGTGCCAGCAGTGCCACCTACGAGCAGTACTTC. This sequence joins TRBV2 and TRBJ2-7; unclear D gene. Between the trimmed V and J ends, which lost 4 bases and 2 bases, there was a span of 3 bases. The CDR3 consists of 11 residues. Germline V gives CDR1 SNHLY, CDR2 FYNNEI.

This rearrangement joins TRBV5-6 to TRBJ2-7; D possibly corresponds to TRBD2 (5 bases). The CDR3 loop spans 15 amino acids. Per the germline V gene, CDR1 is SGHDT and CDR2 is YYEEEE. Trimming took 4 bases from V and 4 from J, leaving 18 bases between them. CDR3 sequence reads: CASSEVGSVPYEQYF. Written as DNA, the CDR3 is TGTGCCAGCAGCGAGGTGGGGAGTGTACCTTACGAGCAGTACTTC.

The V call is TRBV4-1, the J call TRBJ1-4, with TRBD1 as a possible D gene (5 bases). CDR1 and CDR2 from the germline V gene are MGHRA and YSYEKL. The V end lost 1 base, the J end lost 8 bases, and 17 bases lay between the germline ends. The CDR3 length is 16 residues. DNA of the CDR3: TGCGCCAGCAGCCAAGTAATTCGCAGGGAAGGAGAAAAACTGTTTTTT. Translated, it gives CASSQVIRREGEKLFF.

This chain joins TRBV2 and TRBJ1-4; 7 nucleotides align to TRBD1. The germline gives CDR1 SNHLY, CDR2 FYNNEI. CDR3 length: 15 residues. J gave up 8 bases and V 6 bases, and 12 bases lay outside the gene matches. CDR3 protein: CASRQQGLPIEKLFF. In nucleotides, the CDR3 is TGTGCCAGCAGACAACAGGGGCTACCTATCGAAAAACTGTTTTTT.

The rearrangement uses TRBV28 and TRBJ1-4; TRBD1 might be the D (5 bases). In germline, CDR1 is MDHEN, CDR2 SYDVKM. Between the trimmed V and J ends, which lost 3 bases and 10 bases, there was a span of 9 bases. This CDR3 has 12 residues. For the CDR3, the DNA is TGTGCCAGCAGTTTCCAAGGGGTAAAACTGTTTTTT. Translating gives CASSFQGVKLFF.

The CDR3 coding sequence is TGTGCCAGCTCACCGGGACTAGCGGGGGACACCAAGTACTTC. Its protein is CASSPGLAGDTKYF. J is TRBJ2-7 and V is TRBV18, with TRBD2 matching over 14 bases. Germline CDR1 is KGHSH and CDR2 is LQKENI. The V gene end was trimmed by 3 bases and the J gene end by 11 bases; junction bases not matched to a gene: 6. This CDR3 has 14 residues.